A single T cell receptor beta chain is shown here with its context. A TCRbeta library incorporating unique molecular identifiers was prepared. TCRdb re-called the PCR reads with MiXCR, one entry per CDR3 protein. The table lists about 270,000 distinct CDR3 sequences, more than 8% of them singletons. CDR3 length: 16 residues. CDR1 is SGDLS, CDR2 YYNGEE, per germline. Trimming at V came to 4 bases and at J to 6 bases, leaving 15 bases not matched to a gene. The data originate from a study of T-cell reconstitution after alpha-beta-depleted transplantation in children. Sequencing was performed on PBMCs from the stem cell graft donor, taken from the stem cell graft. V gene TRBV9 combines with J gene TRBJ2-7; 8 nucleotides align to TRBD1. This sequence was found in a human donor who donated a stem cell graft to a child with SCID. CDR3 DNA: TGTGCCAGCAGCTTCCCGAACTGGACAGGGATGACCGAGCAGTACTTC. This sequence encodes CASSFPNWTGMTEQYF.